This is a list of T cell receptor beta chains from one sample in a study of blood T cell repertoires in COVID-19. Sequencing was performed with immunoSEQ multiplex PCR; in TCRdb, only in-frame clones are kept and a portion is missing. Of fewer than 250,000 clones listed, over 80% are singletons. The material sequenced was PBMCs or T cells enriched from blood (not recorded which). These receptors originate from a young woman with acute COVID-19. Each CDR3 is given with its conserved first and last residue. A D gene is named only where the DNA matches it firmly. A row's size may be missing; if present it is once, few, many or a size class.

CDR3: CASSLGLGTGVVEANYGYTF
DNA: TGTGCCAGCAGCTTAGGGCTTGGGACAGGGGTAGTCGAGGCTAACTATGGCTACACCTTC
V: TRBV13
J: TRBJ1-2
D: TRBD1
size: -

CDR3: CASMSTSGGDGELFF
DNA: TGTGCCAGCATGAGCACTAGCGGGGGCGACGGGGAGCTGTTTTTT
V: TRBV6-5
J: TRBJ2-2
D: TRBD2
size: -

CDR3: CASRRLDRVDSGKYF
DNA: TGTGCCAGCCGGCGGTTAGACAGGGTGGACTCAGGGAAGTACTTC
V: TRBV21-1
J: TRBJ2-7
D: -
size: -

CDR3: CASSPTGGYGYTF
DNA: TGTGCCAGCAGCCCGACAGGGGGCTATGGCTACACCTTC
V: TRBV5-6
J: TRBJ1-2
D: TRBD1
size: -

CDR3: CASSANRGPVNTEAFF
DNA: TGTGCCAGCAGTGCCAACAGGGGGCCAGTGAACACTGAAGCTTTCTTT
V: TRBV6-1
J: TRBJ1-1
D: TRBD1
size: -

CDR3: CASSPRVGEQFF
DNA: TGTGCCAGCAGCCCCAGGGTGGGAGAGCAGTTCTTC
V: TRBV4-2
J: TRBJ2-1
D: -
size: -

CDR3: CASSPGVNTEAFF
DNA: TGTGCCAGCAGCCCGGGGGTGAACACTGAAGCTTTCTTT
V: TRBV11-2
J: TRBJ1-1
D: -
size: -

CDR3: CATEPGQGARGEKLFF
DNA: TGTGCCACTGAACCGGGACAGGGGGCGCGGGGTGAAAAACTGTTTTTT
V: TRBV7-2
J: TRBJ1-4
D: TRBD1
size: -

CDR3: CASSSRTGHLYNSPLHF
DNA: TGCGCCAGCAGCTCAAGGACAGGGCACTTATATAATTCACCCCTCCACTTT
V: TRBV5-1
J: TRBJ1-6
D: TRBD1
size: -

CDR3: CSGGHPVTTEAFF
DNA: TGCAGCGGGGGACACCCTGTGACTACTGAAGCTTTCTTT
V: TRBV29-1
J: TRBJ1-1
D: -
size: -

CDR3: CASSVLYGYTF
DNA: TGTGCCAGCAGCGTACTCTATGGCTACACCTTC
V: TRBV9
J: TRBJ1-2
D: -
size: once

CDR3: CASSPRVSGDYEQYF
DNA: TGTGCCAGCTCACCCCGGGTTAGCGGGGACTACGAGCAGTACTTC
V: TRBV18
J: TRBJ2-7
D: TRBD2
size: few

CDR3: CASSPYRDRGPGTGELFF
DNA: TGTGCCAGCAGCCCATACCGGGACAGGGGGCCCGGAACCGGGGAGCTGTTTTTT
V: TRBV11-2
J: TRBJ2-2
D: TRBD1
size: -

CDR3: CASSSGGETEAFF
DNA: TGTGCCAGCAGCTCCGGGGGGGAGACTGAAGCTTTCTTT
V: TRBV11-3
J: TRBJ1-1
D: -
size: -

CDR3: CASSQDGRGSTEAFF
DNA: TGCGCCAGCAGCCAAGATGGTAGAGGGTCCACTGAAGCTTTCTTT
V: TRBV4-1
J: TRBJ1-1
D: -
size: -

CDR3: CASSLGRTGELFF
DNA: TGTGCCAGCAGCTTAGGGAGGACCGGGGAGCTGTTTTTT
V: TRBV5-6
J: TRBJ2-2
D: -
size: -

CDR3: CAISESWTGDNNEQFF
DNA: TGTGCCATCAGTGAGTCATGGACAGGGGATAACAATGAGCAGTTCTTC
V: TRBV10-3
J: TRBJ2-1
D: TRBD1
size: -

CDR3: CASSLSGLDQPQHF
DNA: TGCGCCAGCAGCTTGTCAGGTCTGGATCAGCCCCAGCATTTT
V: TRBV5-1
J: TRBJ1-5
D: -
size: -

CDR3: CASSPRGTEAFF
DNA: TGTGCCAGCAGCCCCAGGGGGACTGAAGCTTTCTTT
V: TRBV7-9
J: TRBJ1-1
D: TRBD1
size: -

CDR3: CASSSSGATNEKLFF
DNA: TGTGCCAGCAGTTCAAGCGGTGCAACTAATGAAAAACTGTTTTTT
V: TRBV6-5
J: TRBJ1-4
D: -
size: -

CDR3: CASSTRQESSYNEQFF
DNA: TGTGCCAGTAGTACCCGACAGGAAAGCTCCTACAATGAGCAGTTCTTC
V: TRBV19
J: TRBJ2-1
D: -
size: -

CDR3: CASSVVPGLTTEAFF
DNA: TGTGCCAGCAGCGTAGTTCCGGGTCTTACCACTGAAGCTTTCTTT
V: TRBV9
J: TRBJ1-1
D: -
size: -

CDR3: CASSLASGVTEAFF
DNA: TGTGCCAGCAGCTTAGCGTCGGGGGTCACTGAAGCTTTCTTT
V: TRBV7-8
J: TRBJ1-1
D: -
size: once

CDR3: CASSFAATNTEAFF
DNA: TGCGCCAGCAGCTTCGCGGCAACGAACACTGAAGCTTTCTTT
V: TRBV5-1
J: TRBJ1-1
D: -
size: -

CDR3: CASALTWGSSYNEQFF
DNA: TGTGCCAGCGCTCTTACATGGGGCAGCTCCTACAATGAGCAGTTCTTC
V: TRBV19
J: TRBJ2-1
D: -
size: -

CDR3: CASSQEGQGPYEQYF
DNA: TGTGCCAGCAGCCAAGAGGGACAGGGACCCTACGAGCAGTACTTC
V: TRBV4-2
J: TRBJ2-7
D: TRBD1
size: -

CDR3: CASSRDYRTDTQYF
DNA: TGTGCCAGCAGCCGGGACTACCGCACAGATACGCAGTATTTT
V: TRBV7-9
J: TRBJ2-3
D: TRBD2
size: -

CDR3: CSVSYPGQGRLEAFF
DNA: TGCAGCGTTAGTTATCCGGGACAGGGAAGACTAGAAGCTTTCTTT
V: TRBV29-1
J: TRBJ1-1
D: TRBD1
size: once

CDR3: CASSFMEVVETQYF
DNA: TGCGCCAGCAGCTTTATGGAGGTTGTAGAGACCCAGTACTTC
V: TRBV5-1
J: TRBJ2-5
D: -
size: -

CDR3: CASSILILRTGAYGYTF
DNA: TGTGCCAGCAGCATCCTTATACTCAGGACAGGAGCCTATGGCTACACCTTC
V: TRBV5-6
J: TRBJ1-2
D: TRBD1
size: -

CDR3: CASSSPGHSYEQYF
DNA: TGTGCCAGCAGCTCACCGGGACATTCCTACGAGCAGTACTTC
V: TRBV7-9
J: TRBJ2-7
D: -
size: few

CDR3: CASSKVGGQGIYGNQPQHF
DNA: TGTGCCAGCAGCAAAGTCGGGGGACAGGGGATTTATGGCAATCAGCCCCAGCATTTT
V: TRBV21-1
J: TRBJ1-5
D: -
size: -

CDR3: CSAPRAETQYF
DNA: TGCAGTGCCCCCAGGGCAGAGACCCAGTACTTC
V: TRBV20-1
J: TRBJ2-5
D: -
size: -

CDR3: CSVEISGTETSFGYTF
DNA: TGCAGCGTTGAAATCTCCGGGACTGAAACATCATTTGGCTACACCTTC
V: TRBV29-1
J: TRBJ1-2
D: -
size: once

CDR3: CASSILGLIYF
DNA: TGTGCCAGTAGTATACTAGGCCTCATATATTTT
V: TRBV19
J: TRBJ1-3
D: -
size: -

CDR3: CASSDRRLAGAYEQYF
DNA: TGTGCCAGCAGTGACCGGAGACTAGCGGGGGCCTACGAGCAGTACTTC
V: TRBV2
J: TRBJ2-7
D: TRBD2
size: -

CDR3: CASSYSTGDTEAFF
DNA: TGTGCCAGCAGTTACTCGACGGGGGACACTGAAGCTTTCTTT
V: TRBV6-5
J: TRBJ1-1
D: -
size: -

CDR3: CSVTRGSAEAFF
DNA: TGCAGCGTCACCAGGGGGTCCGCTGAAGCTTTCTTT
V: TRBV29-1
J: TRBJ1-1
D: TRBD1
size: -

CDR3: CASSEAFIGTWDYGYTF
DNA: TGTGCCAGCAGTGAAGCGTTTATCGGGACTTGGGACTATGGCTACACCTTC
V: TRBV6-1
J: TRBJ1-2
D: -
size: -

CDR3: CASSPSGGRSTDTQYF
DNA: TGTGCCAGCAGCCCTTCGGGCGGGCGTTCCACAGATACGCAGTATTTT
V: TRBV13
J: TRBJ2-3
D: -
size: -

CDR3: CASAGGSSTDTQYF
DNA: TGCGCCAGCGCGGGGGGATCTAGCACAGATACGCAGTATTTT
V: TRBV5-1
J: TRBJ2-3
D: TRBD2
size: -

CDR3: CASSQRGQGPMNTEAFF
DNA: TGCGCCAGCAGCCAAAGGGGACAGGGCCCGATGAACACTGAAGCTTTCTTT
V: TRBV4-3
J: TRBJ1-1
D: TRBD1
size: -

CDR3: CASSLTPGDYGYTF
DNA: TGCGCCAGCAGCTTGACCCCAGGGGACTATGGCTACACCTTC
V: TRBV5-1
J: TRBJ1-2
D: -
size: -

CDR3: CASSLVGRVFTEAFF
DNA: TGTGCCAGCAGCTTGGTAGGCAGGGTCTTTACTGAAGCTTTCTTT
V: TRBV5-4
J: TRBJ1-1
D: -
size: few

CDR3: CASSLASSNEQFF
DNA: TGTGCCAGCAGCTTAGCGAGTTCCAATGAGCAGTTCTTC
V: TRBV7-9
J: TRBJ2-1
D: -
size: -

CDR3: CASSLARSNQPQHF
DNA: TGTGCCAGCAGCTTGGCCCGGAGCAATCAGCCCCAGCATTTT
V: TRBV5-5
J: TRBJ1-5
D: -
size: -

CDR3: CASSPRGQYRNTEAFF
DNA: TGTGCCAGCAGCCCCAGGGGCCAATACCGCAACACTGAAGCTTTCTTT
V: TRBV7-8
J: TRBJ1-1
D: -
size: -

CDR3: CASSETVPQYQETQYF
DNA: TGTGCCAGCAGTGAGACAGTGCCCCAGTACCAAGAGACCCAGTACTTC
V: TRBV25-1
J: TRBJ2-5
D: -
size: once

CDR3: CASSALTGGLRSYGYTF
DNA: TGTGCCAGCAGTGCCCTGACAGGGGGCCTGAGGTCCTATGGCTACACCTTC
V: TRBV2
J: TRBJ1-2
D: TRBD1
size: -

CDR3: CASSQDLARGRPQHF
DNA: TGCGCCAGCAGCCAAGATCTGGCCAGGGGGAGACCCCAGCATTTT
V: TRBV4-1
J: TRBJ1-5
D: TRBD1
size: -

CDR3: CASSLSGMASYNSPLHF
DNA: TGCGCCAGCAGCTTGTCAGGGATGGCCTCCTATAATTCACCCCTCCACTTT
V: TRBV5-1
J: TRBJ1-6
D: -
size: -

CDR3: CAISVPGVYGYTF
DNA: TGTGCCATCAGTGTGCCAGGGGTGTATGGCTACACCTTC
V: TRBV10-3
J: TRBJ1-2
D: -
size: -

CDR3: CASSLQGTYTGELFF
DNA: TGTGCCAGCAGCTTACAGGGGACCTACACCGGGGAGCTGTTTTTT
V: TRBV11-2
J: TRBJ2-2
D: -
size: -

CDR3: CASGPAGQSNTEAFF
DNA: TGTGCCAGCGGTCCCGCCGGACAGTCGAACACTGAAGCTTTCTTT
V: TRBV6-5
J: TRBJ1-1
D: -
size: -

CDR3: CASSLSRDTGELFF
DNA: TGCGCCAGCAGCTTATCCAGGGACACCGGGGAGCTGTTTTTT
V: TRBV5-1
J: TRBJ2-2
D: -
size: -